Listed here are 18 T cell receptor beta chains from one sample, sequenced in a study of OX40 agonist ivuxolimab in advanced cancers. Repertoires were generated with immunoSEQ multiplex PCR, while TCRdb's copy carries only in-frame clones and drops some. The table records approximately 22,000 clones, approximately 87% of them present only once. The material was CD4+ or CD8+ T cells sorted from blood, obtained in a trial of the OX40 agonist ivuxolimab. These receptors all stem from an adult with an advanced solid tumor such as melanoma, head and neck, liver or kidney cancer.

This clone has a single count. This chain joins TRBV6-4 and TRBJ2-2, with TRBD1 matching over 7 bases. The CDR3 sequence is 14 residues long. J gave up 7 bases and V 5 bases, and 7 bases lay outside the gene matches. Germline values: CDR1 MRHNA, CDR2 SNTAGT. CDR3 coding DNA: TGTGCCAGCAGTCCTATACAGGGGATCGGGGAGCTGTTTTTT. It is translated as CASSPIQGIGELFF.

The rearrangement joins TRBV5-4 to TRBJ2-6; perhaps TRBD1 as D (5 bases). The CDR3 extends over 14 amino acids. The V and J ends lost 2 bases and 10 bases respectively, with 13 bases between them. The V gene's germline CDR1 is SGHNT and CDR2 YYREEE (reference sequence). CDR3 protein: CASSFPQELNVLTF. The CDR3 DNA sequence: TGTGCCAGCAGCTTCCCACAGGAGCTAAACGTCCTGACTTTC.

Here the CDR3 reads CAWSGYNEQFF. As DNA, the CDR3 is TGTGCCTGGAGTGGGTACAATGAGCAGTTCTTC. The gene calls are TRBV30 and TRBJ2-1; D unresolved. Germline V gene data show CDR1 as GTSNPN and CDR2 as SVGIG (reference sequence). The CDR3 runs 11 residues. The V gene lost 1 base and the J gene lost 4 bases, with 2 bases spanning the gap.

V is TRBV6-6 and J is TRBJ1-1; no reliable D call. Germline CDR1 reads MNHNY; CDR2 reads SVGAGI (reference sequence). Trimming removed 8 bases at V and 8 bases at J, with 6 bases between. The length of the CDR3 is 9 residues. The DNA for the CDR3 is TGTGCCAGCGGGGAGGAAGCTTTCTTT. It encodes CASGEEAFF.

This sequence joins TRBV27 and TRBJ1-6; D perhaps matches TRBD1 (5 bases). The CDR3 consists of 14 residues. CDR1 and CDR2 (germline): MNHEY, SMNVEV (reference sequence). V was pared by 5 bases and J by 15 bases, with 20 bases between. CDR3 DNA: TGTGCCAGCAGTCCTTCGACAGTAATTGATGTCCTCCACTTT. This sequence encodes CASSPSTVIDVLHF.

The chain is built from TRBV6-1 and TRBJ2-7; possible D gene TRBD1, 5 bases. The CDR3 is 15 amino acids. The germline gives CDR1 MNHNS, CDR2 SASEGT. Trimming pared 4 bases from V and 2 bases from J, leaving 15 bases between. The CDR3: CASSGIQTGPYEQYF. CDR3 DNA sequence: TGTGCCAGCAGTGGGATCCAAACAGGTCCCTACGAGCAGTACTTC.

J is TRBJ1-5 and V is TRBV9, with D perhaps TRBD1 (6 bases). The CDR3 extends over 15 amino acids. Germline V gene sequence: CDR1 SGDLS, CDR2 YYNGEE. Trimming stripped 4 bases from V and 3 bases from J, with 14 bases between. The CDR3 region has the DNA TGTGCCAGCAGCCAGGGGCAGGGCGCCAATCAGCCCCAGCATTTT. Encoded protein: CASSQGQGANQPQHF.

The chain combines TRBV5-1 with TRBJ2-5; D gene unclear. The V gene lost 0 bases and the J gene lost 2 bases, with 8 bases spanning the gap. The CDR3 consists of 14 residues. Germline V gene lookup returns CDR1 SGHRS and CDR2 YFSETQ. The CDR3 nucleotides read TGCGCCAGCAGCTTGGGCAGCGCACAAGAGACCCAGTACTTC. It yields the protein CASSLGSAQETQYF.

The V gene is TRBV2, the J gene TRBJ2-5; D is possibly TRBD1 or TRBD2 (5 bases each). Germline loops: CDR1 SNHLY, CDR2 FYNNEI. This CDR3 has 16 residues. V lost 2 bases and J 2 bases, leaving 15 bases between the germline ends. CDR3 in DNA: TGTGCCAGCAGTGAATGGGGCAGGGTAGCGCAAGAGACCCAGTACTTC. Protein product: CASSEWGRVAQETQYF.

This clone was seen only once. V gene TRBV27 combines with J gene TRBJ2-2; the D gene is possibly TRBD1 (5 bases). The V end lost 5 bases, the J end lost 4 bases, and 11 bases lay between the germline ends. CDR1 and CDR2 from the germline V gene are MNHEY and SMNVEV (reference sequence). The CDR3 length is 14 residues. The CDR3 DNA sequence: TGTGCCAGCAGTCTCTCCAGGGCCACCGGGGAGCTGTTTTTT. It translates to CASSLSRATGELFF.

This chain links TRBV7-8 with TRBJ2-2, with 9 positions matching TRBD1. V lost 4 bases and J lost 2; bases outside the gene matches: 14. Germline V CDR1 and CDR2: SGHVS, FQNEAQ. The CDR3 length is 19 residues. This chain's CDR3 is CASSSPYTGTGTNTGELFF. The CDR3 DNA reads TGTGCCAGCAGCTCTCCTTATACCGGGACAGGGACTAACACCGGGGAGCTGTTTTTT. The complete variable domain, with remaining parts taken from reference TRBV7-8 and TRBJ2-2, reads GAGVSQSPRYKVAKRGQDVALRCDPISGHVSLFWYQQALGQGPEFLTYFQNEAQLDKSGLPSDRFFAERPEGSVSTLKIQRTQQEDSAVYLCASSSPYTGTGTNTGELFFGEGSRLTVL.

The gene calls are TRBV29-1 and TRBJ1-2; D ambiguous. The CDR3 consists of 11 residues. In germline, CDR1 is SQVTM, CDR2 ANQGSEA. V was trimmed by 1 base and J by 8 bases, leaving 8 bases between them. The CDR3 here is CSVEALGGYTF. CDR3 bases: TGCAGCGTTGAAGCCTTAGGGGGCTACACCTTC.

CDR3 coding DNA: TGTGCCAGCAGCCAACATTGGACAGGAAAGAACTACAATGAGCAGTTCTTC. It is translated as CASSQHWTGKNYNEQFF. This chain joins TRBV14 and TRBJ2-1; 7 bases fit TRBD1. Germline lookup yields CDR1 SGHDN and CDR2 FVKESK. The V gene end was trimmed by 2 bases and the J gene end by 3 bases; junction bases not matched to a gene: 10. The CDR3 is 17 amino acids.

V and J are TRBV2 and TRBJ2-5; the match to TRBD1 covers 8 bases. The J segment lost 3 bases and the V segment lost 3 bases, leaving 12 bases of the junction unmatched. The CDR3 loop spans 17 amino acids. CDR1 is SNHLY and CDR2 is FYNNEI in the germline V gene. The CDR3 region has the DNA TGTGCCAGCAGTGATCCAGCCTCCGACAGGGGTGAAGAGACCCAGTACTTC. Translating it yields CASSDPASDRGEETQYF. Filled out from reference TRBV2 and TRBJ2-5, the complete variable domain reads EPEVTQTPSHQVTQMGQEVILRCVPISNHLYFYWYRQILGQKVEFLVSFYNNEISEKSEIFDDQFSVERPDGSNFTLKIRSTKLEDSAMYFCASSDPASDRGEETQYFGPGTRLLVL.

The chain joins TRBV6-5 to TRBJ2-7; D is unclear. The V gene's germline CDR1 is MNHEY and CDR2 SVGAGI. This CDR3 has 14 amino acids. V lost 5 bases and J lost 3, with 14 bases in between. CDR3 DNA sequence: TGTGCCAGCAGTCAGGACGGCCTGGTCTACGAGCAGTACTTC. As protein: CASSQDGLVYEQYF.

The V gene is TRBV4-2, the J gene TRBJ2-7; 9 positions agree with TRBD2. Germline V gene data show CDR1 as LGHNA and CDR2 as YNFKEQ. The CDR3 totals 16 residues. With 0 bases clipped from V and 1 base from J, the junction kept 4 bases outside the gene matches. The CDR3 loop is CASSQDRLAGSYEQYF. The CDR3 region has the DNA TGTGCCAGCAGCCAAGATAGGCTAGCGGGGTCCTACGAGCAGTACTTC.

The chain has TRBV12-5 and TRBJ2-2, with D hard to call. Germline CDR1 is LGHNT and CDR2 is FRNRAP. Trimming pared 6 bases from V and 8 bases from J, leaving 13 bases between. The CDR3 has 13 amino acids. CDR3 sequence reads: CASGLSPRGELFF. DNA of the CDR3: TGTGCTAGTGGCTTAAGTCCTCGTGGGGAGCTGTTTTTT.

The rearrangement joins TRBV7-8 to TRBJ2-7; a possible D gene is TRBD2 (5 bases). CDR1 and CDR2 from the germline V gene are SGHVS and FQNEAQ. Trimming took off 5 bases at V and 0 bases at J, with 11 bases between the two ends. This CDR3 has 14 residues. CDR3: CASSLAGNSYEQYF. The DNA of the CDR3 is TGTGCCAGCAGCCTCGCCGGGAACTCCTACGAGCAGTACTTC.